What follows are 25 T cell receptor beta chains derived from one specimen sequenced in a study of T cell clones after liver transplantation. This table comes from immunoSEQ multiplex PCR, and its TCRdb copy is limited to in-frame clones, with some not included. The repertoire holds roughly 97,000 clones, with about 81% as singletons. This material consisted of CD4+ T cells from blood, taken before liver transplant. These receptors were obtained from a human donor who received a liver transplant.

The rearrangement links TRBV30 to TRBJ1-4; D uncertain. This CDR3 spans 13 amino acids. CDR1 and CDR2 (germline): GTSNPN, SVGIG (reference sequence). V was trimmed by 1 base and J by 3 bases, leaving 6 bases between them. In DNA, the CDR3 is TGTGCCTGGAGTGGGGCAGCTAATGAAAAACTGTTTTTT. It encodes CAWSGAANEKLFF.

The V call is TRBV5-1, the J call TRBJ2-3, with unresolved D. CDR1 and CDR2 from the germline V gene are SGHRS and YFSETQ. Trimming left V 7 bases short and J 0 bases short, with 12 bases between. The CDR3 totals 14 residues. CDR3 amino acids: CASCRETSTDTQYF. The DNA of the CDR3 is TGCGCCAGCTGTAGAGAAACTAGCACAGATACGCAGTATTTT. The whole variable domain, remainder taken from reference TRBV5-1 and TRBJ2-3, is KAGVTQTPRYLIKTRGQQVTLSCSPISGHRSVSWYQQTPGQGLQFLFEYFSETQRNKGNFPGRFSGRQFSNSRSEMNVSTLELGDSALYLCASCRETSTDTQYFGPGTRLTVL.

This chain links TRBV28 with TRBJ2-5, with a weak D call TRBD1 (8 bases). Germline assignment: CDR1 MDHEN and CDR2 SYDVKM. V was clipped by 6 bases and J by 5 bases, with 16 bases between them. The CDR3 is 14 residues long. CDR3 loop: CASRTDRGGETQYF. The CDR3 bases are TGTGCCAGCAGAACAGACAGGGGAGGGGAGACCCAGTACTTC.

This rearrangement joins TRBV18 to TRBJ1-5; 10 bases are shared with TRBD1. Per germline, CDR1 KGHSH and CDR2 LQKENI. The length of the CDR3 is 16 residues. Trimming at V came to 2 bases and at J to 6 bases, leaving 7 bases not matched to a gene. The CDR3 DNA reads TGTGCCAGCTCACCAGGGACAGGGGCTGGGGGTCAGCCCCAGCATTTT. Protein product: CASSPGTGAGGQPQHF.

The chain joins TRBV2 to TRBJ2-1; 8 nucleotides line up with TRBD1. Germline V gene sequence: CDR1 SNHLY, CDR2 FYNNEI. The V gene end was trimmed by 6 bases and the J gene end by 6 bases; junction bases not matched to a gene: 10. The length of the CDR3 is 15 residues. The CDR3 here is CASRDTGGIINEQFF. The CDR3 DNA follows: TGTGCCAGCAGGGACACAGGGGGGATAATCAATGAGCAGTTCTTC.

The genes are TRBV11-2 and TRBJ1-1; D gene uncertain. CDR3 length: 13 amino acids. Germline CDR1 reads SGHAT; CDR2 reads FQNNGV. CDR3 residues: CASLRSGVTEAFF. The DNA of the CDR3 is TGTGCTAGCCTTCGATCGGGTGTTACTGAAGCTTTCTTT.

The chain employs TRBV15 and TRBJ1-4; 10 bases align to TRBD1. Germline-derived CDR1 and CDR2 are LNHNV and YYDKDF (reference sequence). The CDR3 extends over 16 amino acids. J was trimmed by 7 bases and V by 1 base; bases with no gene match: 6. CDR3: CATSRAVGQGGEKLFF. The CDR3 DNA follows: TGTGCCACCAGCAGAGCCGTAGGACAGGGGGGTGAAAAACTGTTTTTT.

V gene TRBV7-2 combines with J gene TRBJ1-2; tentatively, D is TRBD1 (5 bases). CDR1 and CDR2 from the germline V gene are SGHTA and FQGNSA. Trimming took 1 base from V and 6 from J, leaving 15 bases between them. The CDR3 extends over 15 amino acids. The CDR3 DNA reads TGTGCCAGCAGCTTAGGCAGGGAAAAAACTAATGGCTACACCTTC. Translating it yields CASSLGREKTNGYTF.

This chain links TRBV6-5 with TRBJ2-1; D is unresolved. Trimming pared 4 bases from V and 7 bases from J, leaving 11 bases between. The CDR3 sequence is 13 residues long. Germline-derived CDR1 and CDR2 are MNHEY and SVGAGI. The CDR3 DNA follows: TGTGCCAGCAGTTCGCGGCTCGGGAATGAGCAGTTCTTC. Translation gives CASSSRLGNEQFF.

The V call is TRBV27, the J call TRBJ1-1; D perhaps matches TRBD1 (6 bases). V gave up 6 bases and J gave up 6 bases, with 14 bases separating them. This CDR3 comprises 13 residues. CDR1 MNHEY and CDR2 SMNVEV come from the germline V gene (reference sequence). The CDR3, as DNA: TGTGCCAGCAGACCGACAGGAGCCCCTGAAGCTTTCTTT. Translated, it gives CASRPTGAPEAFF.

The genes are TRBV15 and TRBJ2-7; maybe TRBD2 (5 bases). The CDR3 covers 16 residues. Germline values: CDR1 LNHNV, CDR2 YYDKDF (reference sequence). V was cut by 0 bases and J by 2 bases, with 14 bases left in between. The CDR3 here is CATSRDQEAGAYEQYF. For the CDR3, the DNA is TGTGCCACCAGCAGAGATCAGGAGGCAGGAGCCTACGAGCAGTACTTC.

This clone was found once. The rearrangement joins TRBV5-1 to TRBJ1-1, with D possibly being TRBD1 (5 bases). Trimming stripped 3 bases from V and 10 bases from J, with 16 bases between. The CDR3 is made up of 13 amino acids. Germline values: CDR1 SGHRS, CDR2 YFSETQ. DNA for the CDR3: TGCGCCAGCAGCTCCCGGGACGCCAGTCGAGCTTTCTTT. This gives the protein CASSSRDASRAFF.

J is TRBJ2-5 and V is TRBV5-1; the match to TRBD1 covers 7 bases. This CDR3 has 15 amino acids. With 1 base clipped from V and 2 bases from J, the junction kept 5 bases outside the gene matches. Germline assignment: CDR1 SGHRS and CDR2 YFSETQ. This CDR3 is CASSLNPDRQETQYF. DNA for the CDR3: TGCGCCAGCAGCTTGAATCCGGACAGGCAAGAGACCCAGTACTTC. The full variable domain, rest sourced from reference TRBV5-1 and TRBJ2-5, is KAGVTQTPRYLIKTRGQQVTLSCSPISGHRSVSWYQQTPGQGLQFLFEYFSETQRNKGNFPGRFSGRQFSNSRSEMNVSTLELGDSALYLCASSLNPDRQETQYFGPGTRLLVL.

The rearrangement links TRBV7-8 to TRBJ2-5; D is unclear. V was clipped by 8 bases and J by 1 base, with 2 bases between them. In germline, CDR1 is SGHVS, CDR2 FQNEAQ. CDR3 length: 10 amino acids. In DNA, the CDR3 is TGTGCCAGCGGCCAAGAGACCCAGTACTTC. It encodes CASGQETQYF.

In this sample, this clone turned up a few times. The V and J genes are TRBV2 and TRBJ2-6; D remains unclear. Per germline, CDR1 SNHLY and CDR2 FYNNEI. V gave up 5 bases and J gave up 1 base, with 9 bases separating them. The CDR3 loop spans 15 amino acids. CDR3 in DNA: TGTGCCAGCAGTCCTCTTGGGTCTGGGGCCAACGTCCTGACTTTC. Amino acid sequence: CASSPLGSGANVLTF.

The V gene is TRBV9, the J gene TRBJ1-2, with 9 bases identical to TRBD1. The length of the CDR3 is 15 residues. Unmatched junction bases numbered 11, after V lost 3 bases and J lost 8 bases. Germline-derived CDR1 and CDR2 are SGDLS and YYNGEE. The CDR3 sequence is CASSADLGQGFGYTF. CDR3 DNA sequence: TGTGCCAGCAGCGCAGACCTTGGACAGGGGTTCGGCTACACCTTC.

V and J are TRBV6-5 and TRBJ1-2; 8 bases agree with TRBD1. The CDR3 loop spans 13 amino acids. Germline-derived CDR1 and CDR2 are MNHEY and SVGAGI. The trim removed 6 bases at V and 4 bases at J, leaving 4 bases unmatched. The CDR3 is CASRPGTGYGYTF. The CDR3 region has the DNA TGTGCCAGCAGACCCGGGACAGGCTATGGCTACACCTTC.

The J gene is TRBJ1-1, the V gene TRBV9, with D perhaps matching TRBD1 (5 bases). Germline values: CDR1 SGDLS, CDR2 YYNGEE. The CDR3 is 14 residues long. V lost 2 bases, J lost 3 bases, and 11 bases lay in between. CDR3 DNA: TGTGCCAGCAGCGTTCAGGGAGGGCACACTGAAGCTTTCTTT. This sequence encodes CASSVQGGHTEAFF.

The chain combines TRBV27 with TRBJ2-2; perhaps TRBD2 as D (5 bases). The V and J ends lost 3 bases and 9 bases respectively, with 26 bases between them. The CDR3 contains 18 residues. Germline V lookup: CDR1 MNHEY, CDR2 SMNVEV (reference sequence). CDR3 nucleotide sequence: TGTGCCAGCAGTTTCTCCCCCCAGGTCTGGAGGTCGACCTGGGAGCTGTTTTTT. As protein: CASSFSPQVWRSTWELFF.

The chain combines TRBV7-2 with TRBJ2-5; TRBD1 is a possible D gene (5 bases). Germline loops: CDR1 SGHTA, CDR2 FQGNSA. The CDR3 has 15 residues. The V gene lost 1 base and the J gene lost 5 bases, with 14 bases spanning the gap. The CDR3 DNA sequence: TGTGCCAGCAGCTTAGAGGTGGGGCGGTGGGAGACCCAGTACTTC. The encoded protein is CASSLEVGRWETQYF. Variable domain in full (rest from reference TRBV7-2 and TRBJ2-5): GAGVSQSPSNKVTEKGKDVELRCDPISGHTALYWYRQSLGQGLEFLIYFQGNSAPDKSGLPSDRFSAERTGGSVSTLTIQRTQQEDSAVYLCASSLEVGRWETQYFGPGTRLLVL.

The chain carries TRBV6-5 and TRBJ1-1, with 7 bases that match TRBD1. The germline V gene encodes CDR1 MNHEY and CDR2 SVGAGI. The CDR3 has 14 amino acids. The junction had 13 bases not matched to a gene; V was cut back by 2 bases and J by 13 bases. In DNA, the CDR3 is TGTGCCAGCAGTTACCCGGGACAGACCACCTCAGATTTCTTT. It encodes CASSYPGQTTSDFF.

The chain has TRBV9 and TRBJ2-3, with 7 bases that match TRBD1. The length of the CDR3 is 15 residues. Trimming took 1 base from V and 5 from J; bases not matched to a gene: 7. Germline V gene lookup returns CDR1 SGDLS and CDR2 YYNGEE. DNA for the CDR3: TGTGCCAGCAGCGTAACAAGGGGGCGCTTAGATACGCAGTATTTT. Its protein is CASSVTRGRLDTQYF.

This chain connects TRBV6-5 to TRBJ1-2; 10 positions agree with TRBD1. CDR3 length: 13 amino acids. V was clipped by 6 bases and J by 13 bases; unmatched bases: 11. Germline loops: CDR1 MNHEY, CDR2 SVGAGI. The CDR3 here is CASREDRGRGSTF. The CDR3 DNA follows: TGTGCCAGCAGGGAAGACAGGGGGCGCGGGAGCACCTTC.

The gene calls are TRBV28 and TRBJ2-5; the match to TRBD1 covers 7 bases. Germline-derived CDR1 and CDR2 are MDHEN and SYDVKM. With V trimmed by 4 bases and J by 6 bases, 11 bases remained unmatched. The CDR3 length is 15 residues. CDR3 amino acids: CASSSSLRGMQTQYF. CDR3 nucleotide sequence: TGTGCCAGCAGTTCCTCCCTCAGGGGGATGCAGACCCAGTACTTC.

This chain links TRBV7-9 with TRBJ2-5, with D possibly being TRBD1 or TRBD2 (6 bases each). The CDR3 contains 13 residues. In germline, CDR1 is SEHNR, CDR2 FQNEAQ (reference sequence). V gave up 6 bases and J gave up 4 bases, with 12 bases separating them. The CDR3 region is CASRLGGIETQYF. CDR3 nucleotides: TGTGCCAGCAGGCTAGGGGGGATAGAGACCCAGTACTTC.